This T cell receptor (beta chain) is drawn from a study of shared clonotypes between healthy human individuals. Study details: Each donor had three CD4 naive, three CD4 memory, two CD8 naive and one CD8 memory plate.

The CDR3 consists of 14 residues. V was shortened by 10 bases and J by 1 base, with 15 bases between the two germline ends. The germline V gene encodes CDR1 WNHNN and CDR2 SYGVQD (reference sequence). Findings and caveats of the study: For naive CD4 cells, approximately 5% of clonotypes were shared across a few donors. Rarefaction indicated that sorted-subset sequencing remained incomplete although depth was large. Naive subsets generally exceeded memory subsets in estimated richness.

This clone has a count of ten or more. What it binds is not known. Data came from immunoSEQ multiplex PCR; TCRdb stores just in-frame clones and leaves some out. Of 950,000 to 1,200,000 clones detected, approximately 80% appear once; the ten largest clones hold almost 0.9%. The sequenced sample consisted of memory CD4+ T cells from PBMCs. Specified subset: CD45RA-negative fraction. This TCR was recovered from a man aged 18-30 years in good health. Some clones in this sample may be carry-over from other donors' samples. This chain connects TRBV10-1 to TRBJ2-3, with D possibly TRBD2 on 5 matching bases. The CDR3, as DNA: TGCGCCAATATGATACCGAGGGGCACAGATACGCAGTATTTT. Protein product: CANMIPRGTDTQYF.